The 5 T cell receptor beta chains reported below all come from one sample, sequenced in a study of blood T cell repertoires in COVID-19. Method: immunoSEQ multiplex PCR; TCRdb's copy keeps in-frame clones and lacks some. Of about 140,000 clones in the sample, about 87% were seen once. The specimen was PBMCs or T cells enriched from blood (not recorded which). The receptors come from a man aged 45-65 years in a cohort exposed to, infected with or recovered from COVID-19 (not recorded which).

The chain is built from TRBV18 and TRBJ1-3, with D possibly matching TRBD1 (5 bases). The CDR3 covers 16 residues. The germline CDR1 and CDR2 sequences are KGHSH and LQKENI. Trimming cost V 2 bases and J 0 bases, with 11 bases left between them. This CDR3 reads CASSPAAGLSGNTIYF. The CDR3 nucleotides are TGTGCCAGCTCACCAGCCGCAGGGCTCTCTGGAAACACCATATATTTT.

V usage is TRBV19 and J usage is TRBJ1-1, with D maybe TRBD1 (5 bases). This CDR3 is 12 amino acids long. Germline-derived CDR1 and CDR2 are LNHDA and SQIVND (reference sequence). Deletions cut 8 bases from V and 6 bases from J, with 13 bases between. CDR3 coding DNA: TGTGCCAGTGAGAGCGGGGGACCTGAAGCTTTCTTT. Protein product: CASESGGPEAFF. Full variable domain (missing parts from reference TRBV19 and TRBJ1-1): DGGITQSPKYLFRKEGQNVTLSCEQNLNHDAMYWYRQDPGQGLRLIYYSQIVNDFQKGDIAEGYSVSREKKESFPLTVTSAQKNPTAFYLCASESGGPEAFFGQGTRLTVV.

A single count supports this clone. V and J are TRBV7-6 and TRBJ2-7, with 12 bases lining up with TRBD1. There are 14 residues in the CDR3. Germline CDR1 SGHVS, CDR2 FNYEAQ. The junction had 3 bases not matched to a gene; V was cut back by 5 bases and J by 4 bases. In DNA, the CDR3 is TGTGCCAGCAGCCCGGGACAGGGGGCGTACGAGCAGTACTTC. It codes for CASSPGQGAYEQYF.

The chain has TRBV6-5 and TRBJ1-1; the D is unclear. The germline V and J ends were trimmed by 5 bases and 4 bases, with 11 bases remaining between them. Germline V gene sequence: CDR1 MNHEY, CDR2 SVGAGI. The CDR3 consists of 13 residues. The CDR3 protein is CASSPSGSTEAFF. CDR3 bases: TGTGCCAGCAGTCCCTCGGGGAGCACTGAAGCTTTCTTT.

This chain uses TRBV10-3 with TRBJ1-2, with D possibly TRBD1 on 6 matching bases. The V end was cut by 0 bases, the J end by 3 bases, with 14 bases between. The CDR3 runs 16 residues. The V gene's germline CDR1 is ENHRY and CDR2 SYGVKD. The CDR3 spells CAISESSSAGDYGYTF. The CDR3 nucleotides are TGTGCCATCAGTGAGTCGTCTTCGGCAGGGGACTATGGCTACACCTTC.